Listed below are T cell receptor beta chains from one sample, sequenced in a study of identical twins. TCRdb reanalysed the 5' RACE reads using MiXCR and keeps one entry per CDR3 protein. This table holds under 900,000 distinct CDR3 sequences, roughly 18% found once. The data were also submitted as part of a second study, on T cells expressing NK-cell markers.

Sample: PBMCs. These receptors were obtained from a woman aged 18-35 years in good health. Both conserved end residues are part of each CDR3. A D gene is named only where the DNA matches it firmly. Clone sizes are given selectively: once, few, many, or a class where the clone is expanded.

TRBV12-3/TRBV12-4	-	TRBJ1-1	-	TGTGCCAGCACCCGGTTAGGACTGACTATGAACACTGAAGCTTTCTTT	CASTRLGLTMNTEAFF
TRBV7-2	-	TRBJ1-1	-	TGTGCCAGCAGAAAACAGGTCAACACTGAAGCTTTCTTT	CASRKQVNTEAFF
TRBV20-1	-	TRBJ2-1	few	TGCAGTGCTCCCTCGATGGCGGAGGCCGAGGAGCAGTTCTTC	CSAPSMAEAEEQFF
TRBV9	TRBD1	TRBJ2-2	-	TGTGCCAGCGGAGGACAGGGCGACACCGGGGAGCTGTTTTTT	CASGGQGDTGELFF
TRBV6-6	-	TRBJ2-5	-	TGTGCCACCAAGACATACAGCCCAGAGACCCAGTACTTC	CATKTYSPETQYF
TRBV20-1	-	TRBJ2-1	few	TGCAGTGCTCGCGAGGGGTCCCCTTACAATGAGCAGTTCTTC	CSAREGSPYNEQFF
TRBV5-1	-	TRBJ2-7	few	TGCGCCAGCAGCTTGGAGGGTGTAGTAATCAACGAGCAGTACTTC	CASSLEGVVINEQYF
TRBV12-3/TRBV12-4	-	TRBJ1-2	many	TGTGCCAGCAGTACTGGTAACTATGGCTACACCTTC	CASSTGNYGYTF
TRBV5-1	-	TRBJ2-1	-	TGCGCCAGCAGCCAAAGCTGGAATGAGCAGTTCTTC	CASSQSWNEQFF
TRBV5-1	-	TRBJ2-1	-	TGCGCCAGCAGCTCGTGGGACGTCACCCGGCGGCCTGAGCAGTTCTTC	CASSSWDVTRRPEQFF
TRBV20-1	-	TRBJ1-1	-	TGCAGTGCTAGGCCGGGGGTGGCTATCCCTGAAGCTTTCTTT	CSARPGVAIPEAFF
TRBV20-1	TRBD2	TRBJ2-3	-	TGCAGTGCCCGGGGGGCTAGCGGGGGGCGGGGCACAGATACGCAGTATTTT	CSARGASGGRGTDTQYF
TRBV20-1	TRBD2	TRBJ2-7	-	TGCAGTGCTAGGGGCGGGACTAGCTCCTACGAGCAGTACTTC	CSARGGTSSYEQYF
TRBV9	-	TRBJ2-5	-	TGTGCCAGCGGGGCTAGCTTGGAGACCCAGTACTTC	CASGASLETQYF
TRBV4-3	TRBD1	TRBJ1-2	-	TGCGCCAGCAGCCGGGACAGGGTCACCGTTAACTATGGCTACACCTTC	CASSRDRVTVNYGYTF
TRBV7-8	-	TRBJ1-2	-	TGTGCCAGCAGCTTAGATGGCAGGCTTGAAGGCTACACCTTC	CASSLDGRLEGYTF
TRBV12-3/TRBV12-4	-	TRBJ2-2	-	TGTGCCAGCAGTTTAAGGGCACCCTTCACCGGGGAGCTGTTTTTT	CASSLRAPFTGELFF